The 31 T cell receptor beta chains listed next were all sequenced from one sample in a study of shared clonotypes between healthy human individuals. Selected positively for CCR7 and CD45RO-negative, naive CD8 cells excluded terminally differentiated effector memory CD45RA+ cells. Here immunoSEQ multiplex PCR was the method, and the copy in TCRdb shows in-frame clones only, minus some. The sample lists approximately 600,000 clones; around 96% were seen once. The specimen sequenced was naive CD8+ T cells sorted from blood. The receptors come from a woman in her twenties or thirties in good health.

The chain couples TRBV28 to TRBJ1-1, with 7 bases lining up with TRBD1. V lost 5 bases and J lost 0; bases outside the gene matches: 0. The CDR3 has 13 amino acids. Germline CDR1 and CDR2: MDHEN and SYDVKM. The CDR3 region has the DNA TGTGCCAGCAGTGACAGGGTGAACACTGAAGCTTTCTTT. Its protein product is CASSDRVNTEAFF. Variable domain in full (rest from reference TRBV28 and TRBJ1-1): DVKVTQSSRYLVKRTGEKVFLECVQDMDHENMFWYRQDPGLGLRLIYFSYDVKMKEKGDIPEGYSVSREKKERFSLILESASTNQTSMYLCASSDRVNTEAFFGQGTRLTVV.

The chain combines TRBV19 with TRBJ1-1, with D hard to call. Deletions cut 1 base from V and 7 bases from J, with 7 bases between. From germline, CDR1 is LNHDA and CDR2 SQIVND (reference sequence). This CDR3 contains 12 residues. The CDR3 DNA is TGTGCCAGTAGTATAGGATTCAATGAAGCTTTCTTT. Translating it yields CASSIGFNEAFF. Full variable domain (outside the CDR3, taken from reference TRBV19 and TRBJ1-1): DGGITQSPKYLFRKEGQNVTLSCEQNLNHDAMYWYRQDPGQGLRLIYYSQIVNDFQKGDIAEGYSVSREKKESFPLTVTSAQKNPTAFYLCASSIGFNEAFFGQGTRLTVV.

The chain couples TRBV28 to TRBJ2-7; 7 bases agree with TRBD2. This CDR3 is built from 15 residues. Germline CDR1 and CDR2: MDHEN and SYDVKM. V dropped 4 bases and J dropped 3; count of bases not matched to a gene: 9. CDR3 region: CASSSSRREYYEQYF. The CDR3 DNA sequence: TGTGCCAGCAGTTCCTCACGGCGGGAGTACTACGAGCAGTACTTC.

The chain carries TRBV5-6 and TRBJ1-1; D remains unclear. Trimming removed 0 bases at V and 4 bases at J, with 10 bases between. The germline gives CDR1 SGHDT, CDR2 YYEEEE. CDR3 length: 14 amino acids. In nucleotides, the CDR3 is TGTGCCAGCAGCTTGGGAGGGTCGGGCACTGAAGCTTTCTTT. Its translation is CASSLGGSGTEAFF.

This sequence joins TRBV7-9 and TRBJ2-7; no clear D. This CDR3 contains 12 residues. CDR1 and CDR2 from the germline V gene are SEHNR and FQNEAQ (reference sequence). Trimming stripped 4 bases from V and 7 bases from J, with 11 bases between. DNA for the CDR3: TGTGCCAGCAGCTCAATCGGGCGAGAGCAGTACTTC. Translating gives CASSSIGREQYF. The full variable domain, completed using reference TRBV7-9 and TRBJ2-7, is DTGVSQNPRHKITKRGQNVTFRCDPISEHNRLYWYRQTLGQGPEFLTYFQNEAQLEKSRLLSDRFSAERPKGSFSTLEIQRTEQGDSAMYLCASSSIGREQYFGPGTRLTVT.

The gene calls are TRBV10-3 and TRBJ2-1; D may be TRBD2 (6 bases). The CDR3 runs to 15 residues. Germline V lookup: CDR1 ENHRY, CDR2 SYGVKD. Trimming removed 10 bases at V and 5 bases at J, with 21 bases between. The CDR3 sequence is CATMGEAAEDNEQFF. Here the CDR3 DNA reads TGTGCCACTATGGGGGAGGCGGCAGAAGACAATGAGCAGTTCTTC.

V is TRBV27 and J is TRBJ2-7; 14 positions match TRBD2. The germline V gene has CDR1 MNHEY and CDR2 SMNVEV (reference sequence). The CDR3 sequence is 14 residues long. After removal of 6 bases from V and 7 bases from J, the junction contained 5 bases not matched to a gene. CDR3: CASSRGTSGSEQYF. CDR3 coding DNA: TGTGCCAGCAGCCGAGGGACTAGCGGGAGTGAGCAGTACTTC.

In this sample, this clone turned up a few times. The chain is built from TRBV28 and TRBJ1-2; TRBD1 is a possible D gene (6 bases). The V end was cut by 5 bases, the J end by 4 bases, with 11 bases between. Germline assignment: CDR1 MDHEN and CDR2 SYDVKM. The CDR3 contains 13 residues. In DNA form, the CDR3 reads TGTGCCAGCAGTCCCCAAGGGGGCTATGGCTACACCTTC. It specifies CASSPQGGYGYTF.

The chain uses TRBV13 and TRBJ2-1; 8 nucleotides agree with TRBD2. J was trimmed by 3 bases and V by 3 bases; bases with no gene match: 7. This CDR3 comprises 16 residues. Germline values: CDR1 PRHDT, CDR2 FYEKMQ (reference sequence). The CDR3 DNA reads as TGTGCCAGCAGCTTTCGGACGGGAGGGAGCTACAATGAGCAGTTCTTC. It is translated as CASSFRTGGSYNEQFF.

The chain combines TRBV12-5 with TRBJ1-1; tentatively, D is TRBD1 (5 bases). This CDR3 has 15 amino acids. V was shortened by 2 bases and J by 4 bases, with 14 bases between the two germline ends. The germline CDR1 and CDR2 sequences are LGHNT and FRNRAP. CDR3 loop: CASGLMAGRVTEAFF. The CDR3 DNA sequence: TGTGCTAGTGGTTTGATGGCAGGGAGAGTCACTGAAGCTTTCTTT.

The V gene is TRBV14, the J gene TRBJ2-2, with TRBD2 identical over 15 bases. V lost 4 bases and J lost 7; bases outside the gene matches: 4. Germline V gene lookup returns CDR1 SGHDN and CDR2 FVKESK. The CDR3 spans 16 residues. DNA of the CDR3: TGTGCCAGCAGCCCGGGACTAGCGGGAGGTTTCGGGGAGCTGTTTTTT. The encoded protein is CASSPGLAGGFGELFF.

A single count supports this clone. The chain combines TRBV5-6 with TRBJ2-1; D is uncertain. This CDR3 is built from 11 residues. The germline V gene has CDR1 SGHDT and CDR2 YYEEEE. Trimming took off 1 base at V and 9 bases at J, with 5 bases between the two ends. This chain's CDR3 is CASSLLGEQFF. CDR3 DNA sequence: TGTGCCAGCAGCTTGTTGGGTGAGCAGTTCTTC.

The chain employs TRBV6-5 and TRBJ2-3, with D perhaps matching TRBD1 (6 bases). Germline V CDR1 and CDR2: MNHEY, SVGAGI. The V end lost 0 bases, the J end lost 2 bases, and 12 bases lay between the germline ends. The CDR3 loop spans 16 amino acids. CDR3 region: CASSYSLTGPTDTQYF. The DNA for the CDR3 is TGTGCCAGCAGTTACTCGTTGACAGGCCCCACAGATACGCAGTATTTT.

The chain joins TRBV28 to TRBJ2-1, with D possibly being TRBD1 (7 bases). V shed 1 base and J shed 4 bases, with 14 bases lying between them. This CDR3 spans 16 amino acids. Germline assignment: CDR1 MDHEN and CDR2 SYDVKM. CDR3 amino acids: CASSLYGQGGYNEQFF. CDR3 DNA: TGTGCCAGCAGTTTATATGGTCAGGGGGGATACAATGAGCAGTTCTTC.

The rearrangement joins TRBV29-1 to TRBJ2-7; 11 nucleotides agree with TRBD2. Trimming cost V 0 bases and J 6 bases; bases outside gene matches: 10. CDR3 length: 16 residues. Per germline, CDR1 SQVTM and CDR2 ANQGSEA. CDR3 in amino acids: CSVEEQTSGSRLEQYF. The CDR3 DNA reads TGCAGCGTTGAAGAGCAAACTAGCGGGAGCCGCCTCGAGCAGTACTTC.

The rearrangement uses TRBV29-1 and TRBJ2-7; 14 bases fit TRBD2. This CDR3 spans 16 amino acids. The V and J ends lost 4 bases and 4 bases, in that order; junction bases with no gene match: 9. Germline assignment: CDR1 SQVTM and CDR2 ANQGSEA. The CDR3 region has the DNA TGCAGCGTTGGGCCGACCCGGACTAGCGGGAGGTACGAGCAGTACTTC. It encodes CSVGPTRTSGRYEQYF.

V and J are TRBV15 and TRBJ1-5; weak D call: TRBD1 (6 bases). Trimming removed 5 bases from V and 1 base from J, with 12 bases in between. The CDR3 covers 15 residues. Germline V gives CDR1 LNHNV, CDR2 YYDKDF (reference sequence). CDR3 region: CATSATGMSNQPQHF. Here the CDR3 DNA reads TGTGCCACCAGCGCAACAGGGATGAGCAATCAGCCCCAGCATTTT.

The chain recombines TRBV19 with TRBJ2-7; D might be TRBD1 or TRBD2, each matching 6 bases. The CDR3 extends over 13 amino acids. CDR1 LNHDA and CDR2 SQIVND come from the germline V gene (reference sequence). Trimming cost V 4 bases and J 6 bases, with 13 bases left between them. In DNA, the CDR3 is TGTGCCAGTAGTAACCCGGGGGCCTCCGAGCAGTACTTC. It encodes CASSNPGASEQYF.

The chain recombines TRBV25-1 with TRBJ2-1; 7 positions agree with TRBD2. In germline, CDR1 is MGHDK, CDR2 SYGVNS. J lost 10 bases, V lost 7 bases, and 4 bases had no gene match. This CDR3 contains 11 residues. CDR3 residues: CASTSAGEQFF. DNA for the CDR3: TGTGCCAGCACCTCAGCGGGAGAGCAGTTCTTC. The full variable domain, in which reference TRBV25-1 and TRBJ2-1 provide the parts outside the CDR3, is EADIYQTPRYLVIGTGKKITLECSQTMGHDKMYWYQQDPGMELHLIHYSYGVNSTEKGDLSSESTVSRIRTEHFPLTLESARPSHTSQYLCASTSAGEQFFGPGTRLTVL.

The CDR3 loop is CASSSTGKGYNEQFF. The CDR3 DNA reads as TGTGCCAGCAGTTCAACAGGGAAAGGATACAATGAGCAGTTCTTC. This chain connects TRBV27 to TRBJ2-1; D perhaps matches TRBD1 (6 bases). The V end was cut by 4 bases, the J end by 4 bases, with 14 bases between. CDR1 is MNHEY, CDR2 SMNVEV, per germline (reference sequence). This CDR3 is built from 15 residues.

This clone has a handful of counts. The chain employs TRBV30 and TRBJ2-1; the match to TRBD2 covers 14 bases. The CDR3 runs 16 residues. V lost 5 bases, J lost 9 bases, and 12 bases stayed unmatched. The germline CDR1 and CDR2 sequences are GTSNPN and SVGIG (reference sequence). The CDR3 protein is CAWDYGTSGSMVEQFF. The DNA for the CDR3 is TGTGCCTGGGATTACGGGACTAGCGGGAGTATGGTTGAGCAGTTCTTC.

The rearrangement links TRBV28 to TRBJ2-1; 13 nucleotides agree with TRBD2. Per the germline V gene, CDR1 is MDHEN and CDR2 is SYDVKM. V lost 3 bases, J lost 5 bases, and 10 bases stayed unmatched. The CDR3 is made up of 18 amino acids. CDR3 in DNA: TGTGCCAGCAGTTTCAGACTAGCGGGAGGAGGACGCGACAATGAGCAGTTCTTC. This gives the protein CASSFRLAGGGRDNEQFF.

This sequence joins TRBV30 and TRBJ2-1; a possible D gene is TRBD1 (5 bases). The ends were cut back, 4 bases at V and 1 base at J, with 11 bases in the middle. The CDR3 totals 14 residues. CDR1 is GTSNPN, CDR2 SVGIG, per germline (reference sequence). The CDR3 DNA sequence: TGTGCCTGGACCCCAGGGTGGTCCTACAATGAGCAGTTCTTC. It is translated as CAWTPGWSYNEQFF.

This clone was observed a few times. The chain joins TRBV2 to TRBJ1-2; D not certain. The CDR3 contains 13 residues. The V end lost 10 bases, the J end lost 1 base, and 13 bases lay between the germline ends. Per germline, CDR1 SNHLY and CDR2 FYNNEI. CDR3 residues: CATIQTVNYGYTF. The CDR3 DNA reads TGTGCCACCATACAGACGGTTAACTATGGCTACACCTTC.

The V call is TRBV2, the J call TRBJ1-1; D unclear. V lost 4 bases to trimming and J lost 0 bases, with 9 bases between them. This CDR3 contains 14 residues. Germline V gene lookup returns CDR1 SNHLY and CDR2 FYNNEI. In DNA, the CDR3 is TGTGCCAGCAGTGGACTGGATATGAACACTGAAGCTTTCTTT. Its protein product is CASSGLDMNTEAFF.

The chain uses TRBV5-1 and TRBJ1-1; maybe TRBD1 (6 bases). The V and J ends lost 0 bases and 0 bases respectively, with 9 bases between them. From germline, CDR1 is SGHRS and CDR2 YFSETQ. The CDR3 is 15 residues long. CDR3: CASSLAGTLNTEAFF. The CDR3 region has the DNA TGCGCCAGCAGCTTGGCCGGGACACTGAACACTGAAGCTTTCTTT. The whole variable domain, remainder taken from reference TRBV5-1 and TRBJ1-1, is KAGVTQTPRYLIKTRGQQVTLSCSPISGHRSVSWYQQTPGQGLQFLFEYFSETQRNKGNFPGRFSGRQFSNSRSEMNVSTLELGDSALYLCASSLAGTLNTEAFFGQGTRLTVV.

This chain connects TRBV14 to TRBJ2-3, with D possibly being TRBD2 (7 bases). CDR3 length: 15 amino acids. Germline V gene sequence: CDR1 SGHDN, CDR2 FVKESK. Trimming shortened V by 1 base and J by 6 bases, and 14 bases separated the two germline ends. CDR3 nucleotide sequence: TGTGCCAGCAGCCAAGCAGGGGAGGGGGGTGATACGCAGTATTTT. This sequence encodes CASSQAGEGGDTQYF.

V and J are TRBV28 and TRBJ2-1, with D possibly TRBD2 on 5 matching bases. V was clipped by 1 base and J by 6 bases, with 7 bases between them. Germline CDR1 MDHEN, CDR2 SYDVKM. The CDR3 spans 13 residues. The CDR3 spells CASSLYEGNEQFF. The CDR3 nucleotides are TGTGCCAGCAGTTTATATGAGGGCAATGAGCAGTTCTTC.

This chain links TRBV28 with TRBJ2-5, with 8 bases fitting TRBD1. The assigned J gene may be wrong: the sequence end matches TRBJ2-7 better. CDR1 and CDR2 from the germline V gene are MDHEN and SYDVKM. The CDR3 spans 14 residues. For the CDR3, the DNA is TGTGCCAGCACCCCGGGACAGGAGGTTGGCGAGCAGTACTTC. It encodes CASTPGQEVGEQYF.

The chain has TRBV19 and TRBJ2-1, with D uncertain. CDR1 and CDR2 (germline): LNHDA, SQIVND (reference sequence). The CDR3 consists of 15 residues. The V gene lost 5 bases and the J gene lost 4 bases, with 15 bases spanning the gap. The CDR3 DNA reads as TGTGCCAGTAGTCAACGCGGCGTAAATTACAATGAGCAGTTCTTC. This sequence encodes CASSQRGVNYNEQFF. Using reference TRBV19 and TRBJ2-1 for the parts outside the CDR3, the full variable domain is DGGITQSPKYLFRKEGQNVTLSCEQNLNHDAMYWYRQDPGQGLRLIYYSQIVNDFQKGDIAEGYSVSREKKESFPLTVTSAQKNPTAFYLCASSQRGVNYNEQFFGPGTRLTVL.

The chain combines TRBV25-1 with TRBJ2-5; 7 nucleotides align to TRBD2. The CDR3 is 13 amino acids. V lost 8 bases and J lost 2; bases outside the gene matches: 5. Germline values: CDR1 MGHDK, CDR2 SYGVNS. CDR3 nucleotides: TGTGCCAGCGGGGGGGGAAGACAAGAGACCCAGTACTTC. This gives the protein CASGGGRQETQYF.